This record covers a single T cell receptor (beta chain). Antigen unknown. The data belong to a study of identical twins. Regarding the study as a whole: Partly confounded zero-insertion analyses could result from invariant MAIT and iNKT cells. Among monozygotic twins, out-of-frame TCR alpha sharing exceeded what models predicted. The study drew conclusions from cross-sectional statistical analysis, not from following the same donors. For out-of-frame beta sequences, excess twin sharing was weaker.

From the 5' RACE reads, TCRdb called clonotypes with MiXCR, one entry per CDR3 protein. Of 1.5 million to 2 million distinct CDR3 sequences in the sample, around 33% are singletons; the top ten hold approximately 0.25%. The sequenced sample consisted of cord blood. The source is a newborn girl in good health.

The CDR3 region is CASSLHRDTGELFF. The DNA for the CDR3 is TGTGCCAGCAGCTTACACAGGGACACCGGGGAGCTGTTTTTT. The chain uses TRBV7-9 and TRBJ2-2; TRBD1 is a possible D gene (6 bases). Trimming took 2 bases from V and 3 from J, leaving 7 bases between them. CDR1 is SEHNR and CDR2 is FQNEAQ in the germline V gene (reference sequence). The CDR3 has 14 residues.